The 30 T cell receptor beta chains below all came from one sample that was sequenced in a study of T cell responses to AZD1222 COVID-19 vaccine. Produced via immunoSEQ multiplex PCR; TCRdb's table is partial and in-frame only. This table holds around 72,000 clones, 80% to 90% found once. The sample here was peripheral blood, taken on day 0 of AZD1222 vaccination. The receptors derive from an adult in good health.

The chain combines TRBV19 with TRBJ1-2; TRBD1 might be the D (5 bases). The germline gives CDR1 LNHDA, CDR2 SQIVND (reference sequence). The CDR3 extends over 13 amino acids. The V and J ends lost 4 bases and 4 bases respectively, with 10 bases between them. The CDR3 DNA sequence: TGTGCCAGTAGTACAGGGTTAAGCTATGGCTACACCTTC. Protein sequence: CASSTGLSYGYTF. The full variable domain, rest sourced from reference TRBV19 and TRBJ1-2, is DGGITQSPKYLFRKEGQNVTLSCEQNLNHDAMYWYRQDPGQGLRLIYYSQIVNDFQKGDIAEGYSVSREKKESFPLTVTSAQKNPTAFYLCASSTGLSYGYTFGSGTRLTVV.

This CDR3 reads CASTSGDPQYF. CDR3 nucleotide sequence: TGTGCCAGCACTTCTGGGGACCCCCAGTATTTT. The V call is TRBV6-6, the J call TRBJ2-3; possibly TRBD1 or TRBD2 for D (5 bases each). Trimming left V 7 bases short and J 12 bases short, with 14 bases between. The CDR3 consists of 11 residues. Germline CDR1 and CDR2: MNHNY and SVGAGI (reference sequence).

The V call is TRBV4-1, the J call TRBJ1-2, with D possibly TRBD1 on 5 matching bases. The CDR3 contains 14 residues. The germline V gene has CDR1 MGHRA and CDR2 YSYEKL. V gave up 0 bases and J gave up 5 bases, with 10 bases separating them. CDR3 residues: CASSQEGTDYGYTF. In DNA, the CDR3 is TGCGCCAGCAGCCAAGAAGGGACCGATTATGGCTACACCTTC.

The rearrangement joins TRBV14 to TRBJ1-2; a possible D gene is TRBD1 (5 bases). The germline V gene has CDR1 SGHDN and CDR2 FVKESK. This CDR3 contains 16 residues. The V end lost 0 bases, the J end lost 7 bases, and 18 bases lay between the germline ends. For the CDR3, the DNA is TGTGCCAGCAGCCAAGATATCTTAGGGGATCCTGGTGGCTACACCTTC. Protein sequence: CASSQDILGDPGGYTF.

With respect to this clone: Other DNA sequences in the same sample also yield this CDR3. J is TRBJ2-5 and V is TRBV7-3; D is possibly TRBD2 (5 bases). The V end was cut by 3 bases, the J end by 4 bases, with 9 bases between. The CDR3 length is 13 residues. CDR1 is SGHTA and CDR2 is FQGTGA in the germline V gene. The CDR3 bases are TGTGCCAGCAGCTTCACCGGAGGAGAGACCCAGTACTTC. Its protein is CASSFTGGETQYF.

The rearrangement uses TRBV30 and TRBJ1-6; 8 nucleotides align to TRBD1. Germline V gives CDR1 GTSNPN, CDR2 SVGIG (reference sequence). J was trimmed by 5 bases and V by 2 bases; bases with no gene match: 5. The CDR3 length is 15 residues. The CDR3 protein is CAWSLTGGDNSPLHF. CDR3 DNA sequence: TGTGCCTGGAGTTTAACAGGGGGAGATAATTCACCCCTCCACTTT.

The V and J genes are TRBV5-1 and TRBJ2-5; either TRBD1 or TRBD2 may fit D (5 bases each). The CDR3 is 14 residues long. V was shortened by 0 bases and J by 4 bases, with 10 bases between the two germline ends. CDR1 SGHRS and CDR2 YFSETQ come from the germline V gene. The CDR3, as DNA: TGCGCCAGCAGCTTGGGGGGGACGCGAGAGACCCAGTACTTC. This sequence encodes CASSLGGTRETQYF.

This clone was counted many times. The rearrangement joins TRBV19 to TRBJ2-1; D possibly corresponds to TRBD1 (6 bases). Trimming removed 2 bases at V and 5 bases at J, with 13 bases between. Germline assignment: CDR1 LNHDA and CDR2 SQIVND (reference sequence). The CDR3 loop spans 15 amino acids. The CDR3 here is CASSIWSRGHNEQFF. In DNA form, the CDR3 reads TGTGCCAGTAGTATATGGTCCAGGGGCCACAATGAGCAGTTCTTC.

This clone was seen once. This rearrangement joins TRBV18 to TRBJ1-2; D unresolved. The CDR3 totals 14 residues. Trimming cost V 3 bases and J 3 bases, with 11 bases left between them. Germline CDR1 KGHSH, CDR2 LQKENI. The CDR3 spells CASSPDPKDYGYTF. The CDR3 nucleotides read TGTGCCAGCTCACCGGATCCTAAAGACTATGGCTACACCTTC.

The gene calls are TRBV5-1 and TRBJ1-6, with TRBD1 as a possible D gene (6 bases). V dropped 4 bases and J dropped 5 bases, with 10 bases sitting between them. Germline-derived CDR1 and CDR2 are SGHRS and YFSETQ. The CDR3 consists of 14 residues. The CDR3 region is CASSPGQDNSPLHF. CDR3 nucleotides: TGCGCCAGCAGCCCGGGACAAGATAATTCACCCCTCCACTTT.

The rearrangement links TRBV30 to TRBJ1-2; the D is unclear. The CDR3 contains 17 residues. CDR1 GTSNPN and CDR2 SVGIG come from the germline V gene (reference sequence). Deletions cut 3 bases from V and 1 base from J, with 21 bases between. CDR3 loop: CAWRLTFSRTDNYGYTF. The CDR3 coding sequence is TGTGCCTGGAGGTTAACTTTTTCGAGGACGGATAACTATGGCTACACCTTC.

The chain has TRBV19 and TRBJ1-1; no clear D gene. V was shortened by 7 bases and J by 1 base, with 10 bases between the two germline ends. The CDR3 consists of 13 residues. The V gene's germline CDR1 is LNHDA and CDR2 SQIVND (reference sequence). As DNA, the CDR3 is TGTGCCAGTACCATGGTGGGGAACACTGAAGCTTTCTTT. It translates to CASTMVGNTEAFF.

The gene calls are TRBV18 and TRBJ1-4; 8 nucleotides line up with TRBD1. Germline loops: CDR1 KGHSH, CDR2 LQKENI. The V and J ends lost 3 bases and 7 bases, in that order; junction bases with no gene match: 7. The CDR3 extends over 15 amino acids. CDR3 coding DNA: TGTGCCAGCTCACCGGTTCAGGGGGCGCCTGAAAAACTGTTTTTT. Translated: CASSPVQGAPEKLFF. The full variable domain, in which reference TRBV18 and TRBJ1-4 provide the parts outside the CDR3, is NAGVMQNPRHLVRRRGQEARLRCSPMKGHSHVYWYRQLPEEGLKFMVYLQKENIIDESGMPKERFSAEFPKEGPSILRIQQVVRGDSAAYFCASSPVQGAPEKLFFGSGTQLSVL.

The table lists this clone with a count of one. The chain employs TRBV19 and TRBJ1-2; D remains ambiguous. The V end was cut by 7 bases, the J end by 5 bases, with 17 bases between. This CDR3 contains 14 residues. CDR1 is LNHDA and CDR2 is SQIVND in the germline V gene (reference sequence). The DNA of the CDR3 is TGTGCCAGTAAGACCGGCAGGCAGAATTATGGCTACACCTTC. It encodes CASKTGRQNYGYTF.

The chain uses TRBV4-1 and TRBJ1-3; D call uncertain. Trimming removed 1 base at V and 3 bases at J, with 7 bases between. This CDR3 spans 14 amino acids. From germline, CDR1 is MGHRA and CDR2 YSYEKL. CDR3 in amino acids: CASSQGSIGNTIYF. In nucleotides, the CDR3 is TGCGCCAGCAGCCAAGGCTCTATTGGAAACACCATATATTTT.

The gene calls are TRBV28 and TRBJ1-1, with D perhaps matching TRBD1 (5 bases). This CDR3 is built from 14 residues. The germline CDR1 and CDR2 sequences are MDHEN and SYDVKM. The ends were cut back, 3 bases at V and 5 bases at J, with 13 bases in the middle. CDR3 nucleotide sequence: TGTGCCAGCAGTTTTTGGGGCGCGGGGACTGAAGCTTTCTTT. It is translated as CASSFWGAGTEAFF.

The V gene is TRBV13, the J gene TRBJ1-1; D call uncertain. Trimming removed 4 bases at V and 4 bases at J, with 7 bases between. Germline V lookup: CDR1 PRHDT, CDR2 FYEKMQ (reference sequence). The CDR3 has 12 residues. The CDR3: CASSSARTEAFF. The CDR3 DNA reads TGTGCCAGCAGCTCCGCCCGCACTGAAGCTTTCTTT. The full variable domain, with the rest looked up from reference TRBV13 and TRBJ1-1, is AAGVIQSPRHLIKEKRETATLKCYPIPRHDTVYWYQQGPGQDPQFLISFYEKMQSDKGSIPDRFSAQQFSDYHSELNMSSLELGDSALYFCASSSARTEAFFGQGTRLTVV.

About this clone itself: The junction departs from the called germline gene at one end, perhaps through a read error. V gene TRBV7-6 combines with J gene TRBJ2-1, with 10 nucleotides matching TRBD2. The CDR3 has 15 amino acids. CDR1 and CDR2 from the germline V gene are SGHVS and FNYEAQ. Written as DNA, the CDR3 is TGTGCCAGCAGCCTAGCGGGGGCCTCCTACAATGAGCAGTTCTTC. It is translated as CASSLAGASYNEQFF.

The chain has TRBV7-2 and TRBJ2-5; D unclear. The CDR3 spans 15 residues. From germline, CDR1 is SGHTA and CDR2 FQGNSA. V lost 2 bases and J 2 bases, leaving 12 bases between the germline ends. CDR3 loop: CASSLRYSEQETQYF. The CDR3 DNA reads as TGTGCCAGCAGCTTACGGTACTCGGAACAAGAGACCCAGTACTTC.

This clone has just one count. CDR3 protein: CASSMGRLAKNIQYF. Written as DNA, the CDR3 is TGTGCCAGTAGTATGGGACGGTTAGCCAAAAACATTCAGTACTTC. V and J are TRBV19 and TRBJ2-4; D could derive from TRBD1 or TRBD2 (5 bases each). The V end was cut by 3 bases, the J end by 0 bases, with 9 bases between. The CDR3 runs to 15 residues. The germline gives CDR1 LNHDA, CDR2 SQIVND (reference sequence).

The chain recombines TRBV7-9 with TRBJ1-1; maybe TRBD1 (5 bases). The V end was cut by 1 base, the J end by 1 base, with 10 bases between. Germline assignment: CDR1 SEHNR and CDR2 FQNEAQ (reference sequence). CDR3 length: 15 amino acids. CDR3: CASSLVGGQNTEAFF. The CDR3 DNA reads TGTGCCAGCAGCTTAGTGGGCGGACAGAACACTGAAGCTTTCTTT.

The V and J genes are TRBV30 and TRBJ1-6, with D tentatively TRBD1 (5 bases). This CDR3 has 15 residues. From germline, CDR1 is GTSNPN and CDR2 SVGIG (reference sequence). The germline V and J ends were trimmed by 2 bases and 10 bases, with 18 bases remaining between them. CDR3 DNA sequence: TGTGCCTGGAGTACATCGTCAGGGAGACGGTCACCCCTCCACTTT. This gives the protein CAWSTSSGRRSPLHF.

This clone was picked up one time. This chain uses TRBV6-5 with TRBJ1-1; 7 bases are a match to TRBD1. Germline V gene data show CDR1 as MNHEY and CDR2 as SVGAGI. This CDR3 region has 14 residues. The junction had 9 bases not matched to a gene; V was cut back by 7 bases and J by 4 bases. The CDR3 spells CASKNVQGSTEAFF. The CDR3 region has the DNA TGTGCCAGCAAGAACGTACAGGGGTCCACTGAAGCTTTCTTT.

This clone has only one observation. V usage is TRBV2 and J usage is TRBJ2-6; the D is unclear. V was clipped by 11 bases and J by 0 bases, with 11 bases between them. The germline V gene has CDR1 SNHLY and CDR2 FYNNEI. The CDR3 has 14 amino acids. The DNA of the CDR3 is TGTGCCGGAACCCCTTACTCTGGGGCCAACGTCCTGACTTTC. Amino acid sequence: CAGTPYSGANVLTF.

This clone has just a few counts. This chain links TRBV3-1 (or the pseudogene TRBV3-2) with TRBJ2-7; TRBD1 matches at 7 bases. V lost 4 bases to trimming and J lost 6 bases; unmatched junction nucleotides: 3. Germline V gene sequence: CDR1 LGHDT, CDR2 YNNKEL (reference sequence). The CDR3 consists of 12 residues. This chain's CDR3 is CASSRAGGEQYF. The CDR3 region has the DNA TGTGCCAGCAGCCGAGCAGGGGGCGAGCAGTACTTC.

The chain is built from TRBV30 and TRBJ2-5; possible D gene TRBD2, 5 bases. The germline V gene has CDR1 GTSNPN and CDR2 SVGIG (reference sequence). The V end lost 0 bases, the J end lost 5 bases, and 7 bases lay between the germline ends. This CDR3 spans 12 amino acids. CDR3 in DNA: TGTGCCTGGAGTGTCCGGGGTGAGACCCAGTACTTC. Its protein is CAWSVRGETQYF.

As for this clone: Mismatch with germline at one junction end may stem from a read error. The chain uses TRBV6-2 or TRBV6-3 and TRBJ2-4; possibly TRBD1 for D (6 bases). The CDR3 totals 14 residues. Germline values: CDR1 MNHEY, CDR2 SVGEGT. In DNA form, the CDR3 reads TGTGCCAGCAGCGCCGGGGACACCAAAGACATTCAGTACTTC. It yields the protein CASSAGDTKDIQYF.

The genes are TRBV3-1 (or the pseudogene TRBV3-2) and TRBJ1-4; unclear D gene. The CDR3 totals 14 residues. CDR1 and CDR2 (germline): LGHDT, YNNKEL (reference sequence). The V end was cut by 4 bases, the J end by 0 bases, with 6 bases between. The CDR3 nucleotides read TGTGCCAGCAGCCTTGGGGCAACTAATGAAAAACTGTTTTTT. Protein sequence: CASSLGATNEKLFF.

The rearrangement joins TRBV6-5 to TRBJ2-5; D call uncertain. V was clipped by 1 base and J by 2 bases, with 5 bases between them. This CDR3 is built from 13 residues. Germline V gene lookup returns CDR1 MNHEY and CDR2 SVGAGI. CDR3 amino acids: CASSYLAQETQYF. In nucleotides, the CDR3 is TGTGCCAGCAGTTACTTAGCTCAAGAGACCCAGTACTTC.

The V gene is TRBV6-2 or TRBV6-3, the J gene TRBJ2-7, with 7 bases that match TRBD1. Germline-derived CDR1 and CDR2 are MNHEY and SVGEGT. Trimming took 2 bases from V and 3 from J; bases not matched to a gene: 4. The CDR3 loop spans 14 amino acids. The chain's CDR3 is CASSYEGQDYEQYF. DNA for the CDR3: TGTGCCAGCAGTTACGAAGGACAGGACTACGAGCAGTACTTC.